This T cell receptor (beta chain) was recorded in a study of Graves' ophthalmopathy and Graves' hyperthyroidism. The CDR3 is made up of 14 amino acids. CDR1 is SGHVS and CDR2 is FQNEAQ in the germline V gene. Trimming took off 5 bases at V and 3 bases at J, with 11 bases between the two ends. This clonotype appeared many times. Amplification from RNA transcripts yielded the TCR beta CDR3 regions. The first round was an RT-PCR with HTBI primers, and the second round was a multiplex PCR. TCRdb reprocessed the multiplex PCR reads via MiXCR and lists one record per CDR3 protein. The sample records 1 million to 1.3 million distinct CDR3 sequences, about 40% being singletons.

The TCR was taken from an adult man with Graves' hyperthyroidism. The rearrangement links TRBV7-8 to TRBJ1-5; perhaps TRBD1 as D (5 bases). The sequencing input was peripheral blood or thyroid tissue (not recorded which). CDR3 protein: CASSKGTYNQPQHF. The CDR3 bases are TGTGCCAGCAGCAAAGGGACCTACAATCAGCCCCAGCATTTT.